The 17 T cell receptor beta chains below come from one sample, sequenced in a study of blood T cell repertoires in COVID-19. Data came from immunoSEQ multiplex PCR; TCRdb stores just in-frame clones and leaves some out. The repertoire holds 200,000 to 250,000 clones, approximately 83% seen once, with 5.5% in the top ten. The sample was peripheral blood. These receptor sequences come from a human donor in a cohort sampled during active COVID-19.

This rearrangement joins TRBV4-1 to TRBJ2-7; TRBD1 agrees at 9 bases. This CDR3 has 21 amino acids. Trimming took 4 bases from V and 0 from J; bases not matched to a gene: 22. The germline V gene has CDR1 MGHRA and CDR2 YSYEKL. The CDR3 DNA reads as TGCGCCAGCAGCCGAGACCCCCTACAGGGGGCAAGGTATTCTAGCTCCTACGAGCAGTACTTC. Residues: CASSRDPLQGARYSSSYEQYF.

V gene TRBV18 combines with J gene TRBJ1-6; a possible D gene is TRBD1 (5 bases). Germline-derived CDR1 and CDR2 are KGHSH and LQKENI. CDR3 length: 13 amino acids. With 8 bases removed from V and 9 bases from J, the gap between germline ends came to 14 bases. Written as DNA, the CDR3 is TGTGCCAGCAAGACCATCGACAGTTCACCCCTCCACTTT. This sequence encodes CASKTIDSSPLHF.

The V and J genes are TRBV7-9 and TRBJ1-1, with a tentative D call TRBD1 (5 bases). CDR3 length: 15 residues. The germline V and J ends were trimmed by 2 bases and 6 bases, with 16 bases remaining between them. CDR1 SEHNR and CDR2 FQNEAQ come from the germline V gene (reference sequence). Written as DNA, the CDR3 is TGTGCCAGCAGCTTATGGGCAGGGTTAAGACCTGAAGCTTTCTTT. Amino acids: CASSLWAGLRPEAFF. Full variable domain (rest looked up from reference TRBV7-9 and TRBJ1-1): DTGVSQNPRHKITKRGQNVTFRCDPISEHNRLYWYRQTLGQGPEFLTYFQNEAQLEKSRLLSDRFSAERPKGSFSTLEIQRTEQGDSAMYLCASSLWAGLRPEAFFGQGTRLTVV.

V is TRBV18 and J is TRBJ2-7, with 10 bases aligning to TRBD2. Trimming took 2 bases from V and 2 from J; bases not matched to a gene: 6. Germline V gene data show CDR1 as KGHSH and CDR2 as LQKENI. The CDR3 consists of 16 residues. The CDR3 is CASSPVGTSEAYEQYF. In DNA, the CDR3 is TGTGCCAGCTCACCAGTCGGGACTAGCGAGGCCTACGAGCAGTACTTC.

The rearrangement links TRBV5-1 to TRBJ2-5; tentatively, D is TRBD1 (6 bases). V was cut by 3 bases and J by 1 base, with 13 bases left in between. CDR3 length: 15 amino acids. CDR1 is SGHRS, CDR2 YFSETQ, per germline. CDR3 nucleotide sequence: TGCGCCAGCAGCTCCCCACAGGGCTCCCAAGAGACCCAGTACTTC. Translation: CASSSPQGSQETQYF.

The chain uses TRBV19 and TRBJ2-3; 10 bases agree with TRBD1. This CDR3 contains 14 residues. The J segment lost 3 bases and the V segment lost 10 bases, leaving 7 bases of the junction unmatched. Germline CDR1 LNHDA, CDR2 SQIVND (reference sequence). CDR3 DNA: TGTGCCATCTCGAGGACAGGGGGGACAGATACGCAGTATTTT. Translated: CAISRTGGTDTQYF.

V usage is TRBV5-1 and J usage is TRBJ2-1, with 9 nucleotides matching TRBD1. CDR1 is SGHRS, CDR2 YFSETQ, per germline. J lost 6 bases, V lost 3 bases, and 7 bases had no gene match. The CDR3 spans 15 residues. The DNA for the CDR3 is TGCGCCAGCAGCTCCGGGGACAGGGTGATCAATGAGCAGTTCTTC. Its protein product is CASSSGDRVINEQFF.

The rearrangement links TRBV28 to TRBJ2-3; TRBD2 might be the D (6 bases). Germline V gives CDR1 MDHEN, CDR2 SYDVKM. V gave up 7 bases and J gave up 3 bases, with 14 bases separating them. The CDR3 is made up of 14 amino acids. The CDR3 sequence is CASKAAGGTDTQYF. The CDR3 bases are TGTGCCAGCAAGGCAGCGGGCGGGACAGATACGCAGTATTTT.

The chain uses TRBV7-9 and TRBJ2-1; a possible D gene is TRBD2 (6 bases). Per the germline V gene, CDR1 is SEHNR and CDR2 is FQNEAQ (reference sequence). CDR3 length: 14 residues. Trimming removed 1 base at V and 3 bases at J, with 7 bases between. The CDR3 coding sequence is TGTGCCAGCAGCTTAGGGGGAGGCTACAATGAGCAGTTCTTC. Protein product: CASSLGGGYNEQFF.

This clone was seen only once. V is TRBV6-5 and J is TRBJ2-2; a weak D match, TRBD2 (6 bases). The V end lost 3 bases, the J end lost 4 bases, and 12 bases lay between the germline ends. The germline CDR1 and CDR2 sequences are MNHEY and SVGAGI. This CDR3 contains 15 residues. This CDR3 reads CASSYGGSGTGELFF. CDR3 in DNA: TGTGCCAGCAGTTATGGGGGGTCGGGCACCGGGGAGCTGTTTTTT.

This chain links TRBV2 with TRBJ1-1; D may be TRBD1 (6 bases). The CDR3 consists of 14 residues. Deletions cut 6 bases from V and 0 bases from J, with 11 bases between. In germline, CDR1 is SNHLY, CDR2 FYNNEI. Here the CDR3 reads CASSWTVMNTEAFF. As DNA, the CDR3 is TGTGCCAGCAGCTGGACAGTCATGAACACTGAAGCTTTCTTT.

The chain is built from TRBV3-1 (or the pseudogene TRBV3-2) and TRBJ2-7; D not resolved. This CDR3 spans 14 amino acids. From germline, CDR1 is LGHDT and CDR2 YNNKEL (reference sequence). V shed 4 bases and J shed 0 bases, with 10 bases lying between them. As DNA, the CDR3 is TGTGCCAGCAGCCTTAGACCGGGCTCCTACGAGCAGTACTTC. This codes for CASSLRPGSYEQYF.

This clone was seen only a few times. Here the CDR3 reads CASSDEAGGYNEQFF. CDR3 nucleotides: TGTGCCAGCAGTGACGAAGCGGGAGGTTACAATGAGCAGTTCTTC. The rearrangement links TRBV6-4 to TRBJ2-1; 9 nucleotides match TRBD2. Germline V gives CDR1 MRHNA, CDR2 SNTAGT. The junction had 3 bases not matched to a gene; V was cut back by 2 bases and J by 4 bases. The CDR3 is 15 amino acids.

The J gene is TRBJ2-5, the V gene TRBV7-6, with D possibly matching TRBD2 (6 bases). Looked up from germline, CDR1 is SGHVS and CDR2 is FNYEAQ. V was shortened by 3 bases and J by 6 bases, with 17 bases between the two germline ends. CDR3 length equals 15 residues. DNA for the CDR3: TGTGCCAGCAGCTTCCGACTAGTTGGGAGCAAGACCCAGTACTTC. Translated, it gives CASSFRLVGSKTQYF.

This clone has only one observation. V is TRBV5-4 and J is TRBJ2-1; 8 nucleotides match TRBD1. V gave up 3 bases and J gave up 4 bases; unmatched junction bases: 6. The CDR3 runs 15 residues. Germline assignment: CDR1 SGHNT and CDR2 YYREEE (reference sequence). The CDR3, as DNA: TGTGCCAGCAGCTCTACAGACAGGGGATACAATGAGCAGTTCTTC. This translates into CASSSTDRGYNEQFF.

The chain carries TRBV7-9 and TRBJ2-2; 10 positions match TRBD2. The CDR3 is 15 amino acids. With V trimmed by 6 bases and J by 6 bases, 7 bases remained unmatched. Germline V gene data show CDR1 as SEHNR and CDR2 as FQNEAQ (reference sequence). The CDR3 DNA is TGTGCCAGCAGTTCTAGCGGGAGTTTGGCCGGGGAGCTGTTTTTT. It specifies CASSSSGSLAGELFF.

This CDR3 is CASSRLADIYEQYF. The CDR3 DNA sequence: TGTGCCAGTAGTAGACTAGCGGATATCTACGAGCAGTACTTC. The V gene is TRBV19, the J gene TRBJ2-7; 9 nucleotides match TRBD2. The CDR3 covers 14 residues. J lost 3 bases, V lost 4 bases, and 4 bases had no gene match. Germline CDR1 reads LNHDA; CDR2 reads SQIVND (reference sequence).